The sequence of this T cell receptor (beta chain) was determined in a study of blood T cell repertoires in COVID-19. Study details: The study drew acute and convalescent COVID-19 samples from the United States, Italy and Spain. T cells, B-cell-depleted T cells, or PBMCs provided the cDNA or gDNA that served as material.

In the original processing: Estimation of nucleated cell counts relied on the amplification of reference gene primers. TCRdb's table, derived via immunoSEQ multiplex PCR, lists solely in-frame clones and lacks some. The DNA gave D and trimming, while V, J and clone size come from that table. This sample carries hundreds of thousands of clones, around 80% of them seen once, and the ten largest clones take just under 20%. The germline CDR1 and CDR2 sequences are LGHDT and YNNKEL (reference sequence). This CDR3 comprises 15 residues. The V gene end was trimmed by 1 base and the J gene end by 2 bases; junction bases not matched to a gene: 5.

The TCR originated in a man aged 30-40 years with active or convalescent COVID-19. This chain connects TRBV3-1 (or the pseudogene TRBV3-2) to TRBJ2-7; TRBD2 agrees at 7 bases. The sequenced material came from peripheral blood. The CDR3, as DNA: TGTGCCAGCAGCCAAGGGGCTAGCGGCGCCTACGAGCAGTACTTC. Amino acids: CASSQGASGAYEQYF.